This T cell receptor (beta chain) was profiled in a study of cytomegalovirus exposure and HLA in healthy donors. Study-wide results and caveats: Most observed TCR sequences were rare, whereas some public TCRs were detected in many donors. Common viral pathogens (according to a later analysis) appeared linked to several of the most significant clusters. CMV serostatus was the sole immune exposure data available.

V was shortened by 6 bases and J by 4 bases, with 10 bases between the two germline ends. The germline CDR1 and CDR2 sequences are MNHEY and SVGAGI. The CDR3 covers 13 residues. Researchers ran the PCR with 60 Vbeta and 13 Jbeta primers. The assay was immunoSEQ multiplex PCR, and TCRdb's table has in-frame clones only and misses some. The sample includes roughly 100,000 clones, more than 60% of them seen just once. Comments on this clone: Antigen unknown.

The chain is built from TRBV6-5 and TRBJ2-1, with D possibly matching TRBD1 (6 bases). Sequencing was carried out using PBMCs. The clonotype was recovered from a male donor in good health and CMV-seronegative. CDR3 loop: CASSLDSYNEQFF. CDR3 DNA sequence: TGTGCCAGCAGCTTGGACAGTTACAATGAGCAGTTCTTC.